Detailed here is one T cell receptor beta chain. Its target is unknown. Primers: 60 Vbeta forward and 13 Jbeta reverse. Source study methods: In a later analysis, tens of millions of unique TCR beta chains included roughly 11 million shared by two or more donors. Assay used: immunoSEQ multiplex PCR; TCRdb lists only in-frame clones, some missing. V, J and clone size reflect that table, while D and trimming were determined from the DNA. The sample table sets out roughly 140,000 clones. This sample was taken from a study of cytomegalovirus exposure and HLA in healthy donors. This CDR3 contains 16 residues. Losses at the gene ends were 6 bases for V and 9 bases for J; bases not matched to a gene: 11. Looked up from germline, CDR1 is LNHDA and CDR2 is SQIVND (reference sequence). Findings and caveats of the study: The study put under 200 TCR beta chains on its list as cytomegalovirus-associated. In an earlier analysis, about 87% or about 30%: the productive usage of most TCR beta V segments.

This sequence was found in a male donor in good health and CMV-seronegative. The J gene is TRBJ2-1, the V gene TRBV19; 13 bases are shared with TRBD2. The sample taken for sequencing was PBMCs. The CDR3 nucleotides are TGTGCCAGTAGCACGCGGACTAGCGGGGGATCTGGTGAGCAGTTCTTC. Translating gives CASSTRTSGGSGEQFF.